These T cell receptor beta chains were read from a single sample in a study of PD-1 blockade in classical Hodgkin lymphoma. Assay used: immunoSEQ multiplex PCR; TCRdb lists only in-frame clones, some missing. The data hold about 94,000 clones, with 89% observed a single time. Sample: peripheral blood mononuclear cells (PBMCs), taken before the second cycle of nivolumab. These receptors came from a human donor with classical Hodgkin lymphoma. Each CDR3 is given with its conserved first and last residue. D genes are given only for firm matches. Clone size is not always given. Where it is, it says once, few, many or a class for expanded clones.

d_call	v_call	j_call	clone_size	cdr3_nt	cdr3_aa
.	TRBV19	TRBJ1-6	few	TGTGCCAGTAGTATAGCAGCAGGCAATTCACCCCTCCACTTT	CASSIAAGNSPLHF
TRBD2	TRBV11-2	TRBJ2-7	.	TGTGCCAGCAGCTTAGCGGGGACTAGCTACGAGCAGTACTTC	CASSLAGTSYEQYF
.	TRBV7-6	TRBJ2-1	.	TGTGCCAGCAGCTTAGTAGGGTCGGGGTACAATGAGCAGTTCTTC	CASSLVGSGYNEQFF
.	TRBV29-1	TRBJ2-5	.	TGCAGCGTTGTCCCAGTGAAAGAGACCCAGTACTTC	CSVVPVKETQYF
.	TRBV28	TRBJ1-5	.	TGTGCCAGCAATCCCCCGGCCGAGCCCCAGCATTTT	CASNPPAEPQHF
TRBD2	TRBV19	TRBJ2-1	.	TGTGCCAGTAGGAACTGGGGGACTAGCACGGAGCAGTTCTTC	CASRNWGTSTEQFF
TRBD1	TRBV20-1	TRBJ1-1	once	TGCAGTGCTCACCGGGACAGGGGAACTTTCTTT	CSAHRDRGTFF
TRBD2	TRBV27	TRBJ2-1	.	TGTGCCAGCAGTTCTCGGACTAGCCTCTTGTCCTATGAGCAGTTCTTC	CASSSRTSLLSYEQFF
TRBD2	TRBV28	TRBJ2-7	.	TGTGCCAGCAGTCCGTCGGGACTAGGCTCCTACGAGCAGTACTTC	CASSPSGLGSYEQYF
.	TRBV5-1	TRBJ2-3	.	TGCGCCAGCAGCTTGGGGACAACTAGCACAGATACGCAGTATTTT	CASSLGTTSTDTQYF
TRBD1	TRBV5-1	TRBJ1-1	.	TGCGCCAGCAGCTTAACGACAGGGTCAAACACTGAAGCTTTCTTT	CASSLTTGSNTEAFF
TRBD1	TRBV4-1	TRBJ1-2	once	TGCGCCAGCAGCCAAAGTGTGGGACAGCTCTATGGCTACACCTTC	CASSQSVGQLYGYTF
.	TRBV5-5	TRBJ2-3	.	TGTGCCAGCAGGAGCGGGAGCACAGATACGCAGTATTTT	CASRSGSTDTQYF
.	TRBV5-4	TRBJ1-2	.	TGTGCCAGCAGCCAAGCGACACCTAACTATGGCTACACCTTC	CASSQATPNYGYTF
TRBD2	TRBV4-1	TRBJ2-7	.	TGCGCCAGCAGCCCTGTAGGGACTAGCCTCCTCTACGAGCAGTACTTC	CASSPVGTSLLYEQYF
TRBD1	TRBV18	TRBJ2-7	.	TGTGCCAGCTCACCTTTGGGACAGGGGAACGGCTACGAGCAGTACTTC	CASSPLGQGNGYEQYF
.	TRBV6-1	TRBJ2-7	.	TGTGCCAGCAGTGAGCAGCCCCTTAAATGGTACTTC	CASSEQPLKWYF